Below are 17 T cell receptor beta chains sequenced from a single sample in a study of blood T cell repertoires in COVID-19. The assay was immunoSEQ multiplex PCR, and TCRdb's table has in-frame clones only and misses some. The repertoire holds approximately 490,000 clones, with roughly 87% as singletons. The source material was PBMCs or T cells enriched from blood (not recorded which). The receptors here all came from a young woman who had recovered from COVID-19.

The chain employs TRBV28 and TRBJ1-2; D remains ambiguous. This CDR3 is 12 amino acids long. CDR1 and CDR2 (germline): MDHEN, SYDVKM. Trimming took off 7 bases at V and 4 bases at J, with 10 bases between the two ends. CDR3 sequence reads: CASTSGPYGYTF. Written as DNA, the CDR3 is TGTGCCAGCACCTCAGGTCCCTATGGCTACACCTTC.

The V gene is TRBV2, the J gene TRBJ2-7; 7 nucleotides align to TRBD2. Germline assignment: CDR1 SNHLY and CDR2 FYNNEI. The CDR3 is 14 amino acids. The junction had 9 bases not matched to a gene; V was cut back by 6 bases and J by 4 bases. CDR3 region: CASRTNGLGYEQYF. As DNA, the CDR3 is TGTGCCAGCAGGACAAACGGACTAGGTTACGAGCAGTACTTC.

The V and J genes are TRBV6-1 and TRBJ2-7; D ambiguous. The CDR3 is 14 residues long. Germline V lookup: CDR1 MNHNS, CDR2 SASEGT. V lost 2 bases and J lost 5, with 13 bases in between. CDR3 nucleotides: TGTGCCAGCAGTGAACAGGCCTCGGTCGACGAGCAGTACTTC. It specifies CASSEQASVDEQYF.

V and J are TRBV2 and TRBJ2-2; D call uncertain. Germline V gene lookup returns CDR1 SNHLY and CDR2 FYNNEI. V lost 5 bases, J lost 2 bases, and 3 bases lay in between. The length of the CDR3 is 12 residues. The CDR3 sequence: CASSPNTGELFF. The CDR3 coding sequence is TGTGCCAGCAGTCCAAACACCGGGGAGCTGTTTTTT.

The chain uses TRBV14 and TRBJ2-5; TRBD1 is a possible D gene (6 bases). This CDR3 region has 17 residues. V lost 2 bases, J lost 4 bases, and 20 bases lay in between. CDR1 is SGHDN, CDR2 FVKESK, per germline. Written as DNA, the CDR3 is TGTGCCAGCAGCCAAAGGGGGTACAGGGAAAATCTAGAGACCCAGTACTTC. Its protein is CASSQRGYRENLETQYF. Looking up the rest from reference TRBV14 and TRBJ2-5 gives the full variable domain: EAGVTQFPSHSVIEKGQTVTLRCDPISGHDNLYWYRRVMGKEIKFLLHFVKESKQDESGMPNNRFLAERTGGTYSTLKVQPAELEDSGVYFCASSQRGYRENLETQYFGPGTRLLVL.

CDR3 in amino acids: CASSLAPGITYNEQFF. The CDR3 region has the DNA TGCGCCAGCAGCTTGGCCCCGGGGATTACCTACAATGAGCAGTTCTTC. The V call is TRBV5-1, the J call TRBJ2-1, with D possibly TRBD2 on 5 matching bases. V gave up 0 bases and J gave up 2 bases, with 12 bases separating them. Germline CDR1 is SGHRS and CDR2 is YFSETQ. The CDR3 spans 16 residues.

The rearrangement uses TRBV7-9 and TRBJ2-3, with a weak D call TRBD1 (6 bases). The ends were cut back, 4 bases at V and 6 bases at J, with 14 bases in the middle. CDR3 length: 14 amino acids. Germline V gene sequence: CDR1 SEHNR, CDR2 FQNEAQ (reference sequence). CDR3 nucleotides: TGTGCCAGCAGCTCAACTACAGGGTGGGATACGCAGTATTTT. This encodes CASSSTTGWDTQYF. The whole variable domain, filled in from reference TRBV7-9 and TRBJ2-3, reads DTGVSQNPRHKITKRGQNVTFRCDPISEHNRLYWYRQTLGQGPEFLTYFQNEAQLEKSRLLSDRFSAERPKGSFSTLEIQRTEQGDSAMYLCASSSTTGWDTQYFGPGTRLTVL.

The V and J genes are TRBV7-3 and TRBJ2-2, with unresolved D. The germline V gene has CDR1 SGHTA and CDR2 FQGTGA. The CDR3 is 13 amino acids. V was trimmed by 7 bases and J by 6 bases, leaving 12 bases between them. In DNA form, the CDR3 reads TGTGCCAGCAATTCTGGGCTTTCCGGGGAGCTGTTTTTT. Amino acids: CASNSGLSGELFF.

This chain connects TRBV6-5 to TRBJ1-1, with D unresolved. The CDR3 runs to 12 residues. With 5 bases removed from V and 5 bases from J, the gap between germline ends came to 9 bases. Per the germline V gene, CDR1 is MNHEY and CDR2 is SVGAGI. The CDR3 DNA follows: TGTGCCAGCAGTACCTCCGGGACTGAAGCTTTCTTT. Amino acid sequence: CASSTSGTEAFF.

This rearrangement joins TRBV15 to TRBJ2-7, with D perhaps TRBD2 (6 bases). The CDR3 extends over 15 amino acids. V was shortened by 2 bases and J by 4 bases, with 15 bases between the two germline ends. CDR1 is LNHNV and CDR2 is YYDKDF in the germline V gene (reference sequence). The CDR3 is CATSRSPGSAYEQYF. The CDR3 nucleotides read TGTGCCACCAGCAGATCCCCCGGGAGCGCGTACGAGCAGTACTTC.

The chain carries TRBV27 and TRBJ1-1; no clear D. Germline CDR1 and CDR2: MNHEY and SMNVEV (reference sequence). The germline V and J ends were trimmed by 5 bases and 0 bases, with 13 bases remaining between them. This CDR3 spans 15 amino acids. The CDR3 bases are TGTGCCAGCAGTCCGGGTGGCAGTTTGAACACTGAAGCTTTCTTT. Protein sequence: CASSPGGSLNTEAFF.

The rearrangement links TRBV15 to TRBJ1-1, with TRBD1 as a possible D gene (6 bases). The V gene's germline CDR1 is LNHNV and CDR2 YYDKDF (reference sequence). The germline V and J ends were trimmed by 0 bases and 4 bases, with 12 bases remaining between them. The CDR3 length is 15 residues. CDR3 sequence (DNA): TGTGCCACCAGCAGAGAATCCAACAGGGCCACTGAAGCTTTCTTT. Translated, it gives CATSRESNRATEAFF.

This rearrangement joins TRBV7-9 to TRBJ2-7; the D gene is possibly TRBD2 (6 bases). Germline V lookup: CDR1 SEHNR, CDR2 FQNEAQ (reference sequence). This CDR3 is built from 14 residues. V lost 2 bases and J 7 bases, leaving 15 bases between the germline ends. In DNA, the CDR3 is TGTGCCAGCAGCTTATCCGGGGGTATGGAAGAGCAGTACTTC. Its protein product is CASSLSGGMEEQYF.

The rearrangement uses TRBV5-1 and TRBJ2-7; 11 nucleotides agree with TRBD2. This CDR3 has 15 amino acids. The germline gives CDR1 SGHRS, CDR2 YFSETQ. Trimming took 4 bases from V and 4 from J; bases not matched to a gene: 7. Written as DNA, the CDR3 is TGCGCCAGCAGCGGGTTAGCGGGGGGGCCATACGAGCAGTACTTC. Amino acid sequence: CASSGLAGGPYEQYF.

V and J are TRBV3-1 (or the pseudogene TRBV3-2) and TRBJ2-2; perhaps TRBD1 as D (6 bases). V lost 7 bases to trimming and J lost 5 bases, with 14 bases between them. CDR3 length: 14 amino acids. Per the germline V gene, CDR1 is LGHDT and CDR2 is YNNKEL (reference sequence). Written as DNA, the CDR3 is TGTGCCAGCAAAGGGCAGGGGCTAACCGGGGAGCTGTTTTTT. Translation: CASKGQGLTGELFF.

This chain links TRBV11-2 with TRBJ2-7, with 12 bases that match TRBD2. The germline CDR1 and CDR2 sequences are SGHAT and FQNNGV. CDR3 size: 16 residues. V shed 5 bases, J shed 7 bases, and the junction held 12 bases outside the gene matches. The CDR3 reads CASSRLTSGGPGEQYF. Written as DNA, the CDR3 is TGTGCCAGCAGCCGATTGACTAGCGGGGGCCCCGGGGAGCAGTACTTC.

The CDR3 region has the DNA TGTGCCAGCACCCCCGGGGGGCGGGATGGCTACACCTTC. Amino acids: CASTPGGRDGYTF. The V call is TRBV2, the J call TRBJ1-2; possibly TRBD1 for D (6 bases). Trimming removed 7 bases at V and 6 bases at J, with 15 bases between. There are 13 residues in the CDR3. CDR1 SNHLY and CDR2 FYNNEI come from the germline V gene.